This TCR beta chain came from a study of blood T cell repertoires in COVID-19. The repertoire was sequenced with immunoSEQ multiplex PCR; TCRdb's copy has only in-frame clones and lacks some. The sample includes some 110,000 clones, 82% of them seen just once. With V trimmed by 7 bases and J by 0 bases, 9 bases remained unmatched. This CDR3 contains 14 residues. CDR1 is SQVTM, CDR2 ANQGSEA, per germline. The sequenced material came from peripheral blood. This TCR was sampled from a man in his 70s with acute or convalescent COVID-19. This chain links TRBV29-1 with TRBJ2-7; 7 bases agree with TRBD1. The CDR3 here is CSAVRDSSSYEQYF. The CDR3 DNA reads TGCAGCGCCGTCCGGGACAGTTCCTCCTACGAGCAGTACTTC.